The T cell receptor (beta chain) under discussion was sequenced for a study of cytomegalovirus exposure and HLA in healthy donors. Study in general: Of some 360 genotyped donors, more than 70% clustered with self-reported Caucasian donors.

The V end was cut by 2 bases, the J end by 8 bases, with 9 bases between. Germline V gives CDR1 MNHEY, CDR2 SMNVEV (reference sequence). The CDR3 is 12 amino acids. A multiplex PCR was run with 60 Vbeta primers and 13 Jbeta primers. Some clones are missing from TCRdb's copy, which holds only in-frame ones; the method was immunoSEQ multiplex PCR. The table has about 130,000 clones, more than 60% seen once. As regards this clone: Its antigen is undetermined.

Findings and limits, study-wide: In a later analysis, at a false discovery rate of 0.05, 16,951 TCR beta sequences matched HLA alleles. Rarity held for most TCR sequences, but there were some public TCRs that occurred in many donors.

The chain uses TRBV27 and TRBJ1-1; D perhaps matches TRBD1 (6 bases). The sample consisted of PBMCs. This clonotype was obtained from a woman aged 40 to 55 in good health and CMV-seronegative. The CDR3 loop reads CASSLAGTEAFF. For the CDR3, the DNA is TGTGCCAGCAGTTTAGCCGGGACAGAAGCTTTCTTT.